A single T cell receptor beta chain is shown here with its context. This specimen belongs to a study of blood T cell repertoires in COVID-19. TCRdb's copy holds only in-frame clones and misses some; the assay was immunoSEQ multiplex PCR. The sample includes 90,000 or so clones, approximately 87% of them seen just once. Input material: peripheral blood. The TCR originated in a human donor in a cohort sampled during active COVID-19.

CDR3 protein: CASRTDRGSNQPQHF. The CDR3 region has the DNA TGTGCCAGCAGAACTGACAGGGGTAGCAATCAGCCCCAGCATTTT. The gene calls are TRBV6-5 and TRBJ1-5; TRBD1 agrees at 8 bases. This CDR3 is built from 15 residues. V trimming: 6 bases; J trimming: 0 bases; junction bases outside the gene matches: 4. Germline CDR1 MNHEY, CDR2 SVGAGI.